This is a list of T cell receptor beta chains from one sample in a study of cytomegalovirus exposure and HLA in healthy donors. Repertoires were generated with immunoSEQ multiplex PCR, while TCRdb's copy carries only in-frame clones and drops some. The sample lists around 95,000 clones; roughly 70% were seen once. The sample taken for sequencing was PBMCs. The receptor set was obtained from a male donor in good health and CMV-seronegative. Both conserved end residues are part of each CDR3. A D gene is named only where the DNA matches it firmly. The size of a clone is reported for some rows only, either as once, few or many, or as a class for expanded clones.

size: .
D: .
J: TRBJ2-7
V: TRBV13
CDR3: CASSLLQESSYEQYF
DNA: TGTGCCAGCAGCTTACTCCAGGAAAGCTCCTACGAGCAGTACTTC

size: .
D: .
J: TRBJ2-1
V: TRBV2
CDR3: CASHSGSSYNEQFF
DNA: TGTGCGAGCCATAGCGGAAGCTCCTACAATGAGCAGTTCTTC

size: .
D: TRBD2
J: TRBJ2-7
V: TRBV29-1
CDR3: CSAMTSGRGLYEQYF
DNA: TGCAGCGCAATGACTAGCGGGAGGGGACTCTACGAGCAGTACTTC

size: .
D: TRBD2
J: TRBJ2-5
V: TRBV10-3
CDR3: CAISEPPGTRGTQYF
DNA: TGTGCCATCAGTGAGCCCCCCGGGACTAGAGGGACCCAGTACTTC

size: .
D: TRBD1
J: TRBJ1-3
V: TRBV29-1
CDR3: CSVNRGLSGNTIYF
DNA: TGCAGCGTTAACAGGGGGCTGAGTGGAAACACCATATATTTT

size: few
D: .
J: TRBJ2-7
V: TRBV6-6
CDR3: CASSSTGAYYEQYF
DNA: TGTGCCAGCAGTTCAACCGGAGCCTACTACGAGCAGTACTTC

size: .
D: .
J: TRBJ2-7
V: TRBV7-9
CDR3: CASSRAPGLLYEQYF
DNA: TGTGCCAGCAGCCGGGCCCCGGGACTCCTCTACGAGCAGTACTTC

size: .
D: .
J: TRBJ1-1
V: TRBV19
CDR3: CASRSFMNTEAFF
DNA: TGTGCCAGTAGGAGTTTCATGAACACTGAAGCTTTCTTT

size: few
D: .
J: TRBJ2-7
V: TRBV27
CDR3: CASSLVGTSEQYF
DNA: TGTGCCAGCAGTTTAGTCGGGACATCCGAGCAGTACTTC

size: few
D: TRBD1
J: TRBJ2-7
V: TRBV19
CDR3: CASSMGQGASDEQYF
DNA: TGTGCCAGTAGTATGGGGCAGGGGGCTTCGGACGAGCAGTACTTC

size: .
D: TRBD1
J: TRBJ1-2
V: TRBV19
CDR3: CASSYGTVNYGYTF
DNA: TGTGCCAGTAGTTACGGGACAGTCAACTATGGCTACACCTTC

size: many
D: .
J: TRBJ2-3
V: TRBV4-1
CDR3: CASSQEFTTSTQYF
DNA: TGCGCCAGCAGCCAGGAGTTTACTACTTCAACGCAGTATTTT

size: .
D: TRBD1
J: TRBJ1-4
V: TRBV5-8
CDR3: CASNPQGGREKLFF
DNA: TGTGCCAGCAACCCACAGGGGGGGCGTGAAAAACTGTTTTTT

size: .
D: .
J: TRBJ2-7
V: TRBV27
CDR3: CASSFRSRGEHEQYF
DNA: TGTGCCAGCAGTTTTCGATCCCGGGGAGAACACGAGCAGTACTTC

size: .
D: .
J: TRBJ1-6
V: TRBV14
CDR3: CASSQVGPNALHF
DNA: TGTGCCAGCAGCCAAGTCGGTCCAAATGCCCTCCACTTT

size: .
D: TRBD1
J: TRBJ2-7
V: TRBV6-6
CDR3: CASSYMGQGISEQYF
DNA: TGTGCCAGCAGTTACATGGGACAGGGCATTAGTGAGCAGTACTTC

size: once
D: TRBD1
J: TRBJ1-1
V: TRBV19
CDR3: CASSTPRGGNLNTEAFF
DNA: TGTGCCAGTAGTACTCCCCGAGGGGGCAATTTGAACACTGAAGCTTTCTTT

size: .
D: TRBD1
J: TRBJ2-7
V: TRBV19
CDR3: CASSIQGQASYEQYF
DNA: TGTGCCAGTAGTATACAGGGACAGGCCTCCTACGAGCAGTACTTC

size: .
D: .
J: TRBJ1-1
V: TRBV29-1
CDR3: CSVERSGAFF
DNA: TGCAGCGTTGAGAGGAGCGGAGCTTTCTTT

size: .
D: TRBD2
J: TRBJ2-7
V: TRBV4-2
CDR3: CASSQPRLAGGGSYEQYF
DNA: TGTGCCAGCAGCCAACCTCGACTAGCGGGAGGCGGGTCCTACGAGCAGTACTTC

size: few
D: .
J: TRBJ1-5
V: TRBV5-6
CDR3: CASSFWGSLNQPQHF
DNA: TGTGCCAGCAGCTTCTGGGGCTCCCTCAATCAGCCCCAGCATTTT

size: .
D: TRBD1
J: TRBJ1-1
V: TRBV6-6
CDR3: CASSYSQGDTEAFF
DNA: TGTGCCAGCAGTTACTCACAGGGGGACACTGAAGCTTTCTTT

size: .
D: TRBD1
J: TRBJ2-3
V: TRBV9
CDR3: CASSVDRGIDTQYF
DNA: TGTGCCAGCAGCGTGGACAGGGGAATCGATACGCAGTATTTT

size: .
D: TRBD1
J: TRBJ2-7
V: TRBV7-9
CDR3: CASSLLYRGSYEQYF
DNA: TGTGCCAGCAGCTTATTGTACAGGGGCTCCTACGAGCAGTACTTC

size: few
D: .
J: TRBJ1-5
V: TRBV30
CDR3: CAWSPNPGGPQHF
DNA: TGTGCCTGGAGCCCCAATCCCGGGGGGCCCCAGCATTTT

size: .
D: .
J: TRBJ2-7
V: TRBV7-9
CDR3: CASSPGSREQYF
DNA: TGTGCCAGCAGCCCGGGGTCGCGGGAGCAGTACTTC

size: few
D: .
J: TRBJ2-7
V: TRBV19
CDR3: CASSTGVSSYEQYF
DNA: TGTGCCAGTAGTACAGGGGTTAGCTCCTACGAGCAGTACTTC

size: .
D: TRBD2
J: TRBJ2-1
V: TRBV25-1
CDR3: CATREGLYNEQFF
DNA: TGTGCCACCCGGGAGGGCCTATACAATGAGCAGTTCTTC

size: .
D: .
J: TRBJ1-1
V: TRBV10-2
CDR3: CASRAGQSNTEAFF
DNA: TGCGCCAGCAGGGCGGGGCAGTCTAACACTGAAGCTTTCTTT

size: .
D: TRBD2
J: TRBJ2-5
V: TRBV7-3
CDR3: CASSLGGVETQYF
DNA: TGTGCCAGCAGCCTGGGGGGGGTAGAGACCCAGTACTTC

size: few
D: TRBD1
J: TRBJ1-6
V: TRBV4-2
CDR3: CASSHPRTGLGSPLHF
DNA: TGTGCCAGCAGCCATCCCCGGACAGGGTTAGGGTCACCCCTCCACTTT

size: .
D: .
J: TRBJ2-7
V: TRBV4-2
CDR3: CASSQDGTAVSYEQYF
DNA: TGTGCCAGCAGCCAAGATGGTACAGCGGTTTCCTACGAGCAGTACTTC

size: few
D: TRBD1
J: TRBJ2-7
V: TRBV7-8
CDR3: CASSLAGTGAYEQYF
DNA: TGTGCCAGCAGCTTAGCCGGGACAGGGGCCTACGAGCAGTACTTC

size: .
D: .
J: TRBJ2-5
V: TRBV4-1
CDR3: CASSQDPRAGETQYF
DNA: TGCGCCAGCAGCCAAGATCCCAGGGCAGGGGAGACCCAGTACTTC

size: .
D: TRBD1
J: TRBJ2-5
V: TRBV28
CDR3: CASSPTGNQYF
DNA: TGTGCCAGCAGTCCGACAGGGAACCAGTACTTC

size: .
D: TRBD1
J: TRBJ2-2
V: TRBV11-3
CDR3: CASSRRQGSRTGELFF
DNA: TGTGCCAGCAGCCGACGACAGGGTAGTAGGACCGGGGAGCTGTTTTTT

size: .
D: .
J: TRBJ2-7
V: TRBV11-2
CDR3: CASSLDNGEQYF
DNA: TGTGCCAGCAGCTTAGATAACGGCGAGCAGTACTTC

size: .
D: .
J: TRBJ2-5
V: TRBV6-5
CDR3: CASKPSANQETQYF
DNA: TGTGCCAGCAAGCCTAGCGCGAACCAAGAGACCCAGTACTTC

size: .
D: TRBD1
J: TRBJ2-7
V: TRBV19
CDR3: CASSPGQGGLEQYF
DNA: TGTGCCAGTAGCCCCGGACAGGGGGGGCTCGAGCAGTACTTC

size: once
D: .
J: TRBJ1-3
V: TRBV5-4
CDR3: CASSLRGFGNTIYF
DNA: TGTGCCAGCAGCTTACGGGGGTTTGGAAACACCATATATTTT

size: few
D: TRBD1
J: TRBJ1-5
V: TRBV7-8
CDR3: CASRAGTGANQPQHF
DNA: TGTGCCAGCAGGGCCGGGACAGGGGCCAATCAGCCCCAGCATTTT

size: few
D: .
J: TRBJ1-5
V: TRBV7-7
CDR3: CASSSPGGAGGRVQPQHF
DNA: TGTGCCAGCAGCTCCCCGGGAGGGGCTGGCGGGCGTGTTCAGCCCCAGCATTTT

size: few
D: .
J: TRBJ2-3
V: TRBV7-9
CDR3: CASSFARGPTDTQYF
DNA: TGTGCCAGCAGCTTCGCCCGAGGCCCTACAGATACGCAGTATTTT

size: .
D: TRBD2
J: TRBJ2-3
V: TRBV9
CDR3: CASSVIAGDLDTQYF
DNA: TGTGCCAGCAGCGTGATAGCGGGAGATTTAGATACGCAGTATTTT

size: .
D: TRBD2
J: TRBJ2-7
V: TRBV6-5
CDR3: CASTSGRHYEQYF
DNA: TGTGCCAGCACAAGCGGGAGGCACTACGAGCAGTACTTC

size: .
D: TRBD2
J: TRBJ2-7
V: TRBV11-2
CDR3: CASSFSGRGSYEQYF
DNA: TGTGCCAGCAGCTTCAGCGGGAGGGGTTCCTACGAGCAGTACTTC

size: .
D: .
J: TRBJ2-1
V: TRBV4-1
CDR3: CASSQDGPQGYNEQFF
DNA: TGCGCCAGCAGCCAAGATGGGCCCCAGGGGTACAATGAGCAGTTCTTC

size: .
D: TRBD2
J: TRBJ2-2
V: TRBV7-8
CDR3: CASSLAWTSGRTASYTGELFF
DNA: TGTGCCAGCAGCTTAGCATGGACTAGCGGGAGGACGGCGTCCTACACCGGGGAGCTGTTTTTT

size: few
D: TRBD1
J: TRBJ1-2
V: TRBV5-6
CDR3: CASSLGQGAGYGYTF
DNA: TGTGCCAGCAGCTTGGGACAGGGGGCCGGCTATGGCTACACCTTC

size: .
D: TRBD1
J: TRBJ1-1
V: TRBV6-1
CDR3: CASSGRTGSLVIDFF
DNA: TGTGCCAGCAGTGGGAGGACAGGGAGTCTTGTGATAGATTTCTTT

size: .
D: TRBD2
J: TRBJ2-1
V: TRBV7-6
CDR3: CASSFTGTTYNEQFF
DNA: TGTGCCAGCAGCTTTACCGGGACTACATACAATGAGCAGTTCTTC